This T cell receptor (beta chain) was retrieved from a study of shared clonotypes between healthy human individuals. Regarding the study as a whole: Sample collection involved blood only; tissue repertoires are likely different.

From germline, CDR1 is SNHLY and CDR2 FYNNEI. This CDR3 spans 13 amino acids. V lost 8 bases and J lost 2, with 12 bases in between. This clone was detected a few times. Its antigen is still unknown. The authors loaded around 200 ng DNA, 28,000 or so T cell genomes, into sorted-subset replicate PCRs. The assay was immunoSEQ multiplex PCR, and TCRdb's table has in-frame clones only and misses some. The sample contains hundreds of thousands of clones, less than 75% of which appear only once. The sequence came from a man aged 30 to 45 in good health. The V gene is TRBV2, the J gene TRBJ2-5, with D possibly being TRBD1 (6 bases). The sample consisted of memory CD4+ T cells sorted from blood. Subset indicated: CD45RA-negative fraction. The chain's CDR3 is CASGGQKQETQYF. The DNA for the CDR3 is TGTGCCAGCGGAGGACAGAAACAAGAGACCCAGTACTTC.